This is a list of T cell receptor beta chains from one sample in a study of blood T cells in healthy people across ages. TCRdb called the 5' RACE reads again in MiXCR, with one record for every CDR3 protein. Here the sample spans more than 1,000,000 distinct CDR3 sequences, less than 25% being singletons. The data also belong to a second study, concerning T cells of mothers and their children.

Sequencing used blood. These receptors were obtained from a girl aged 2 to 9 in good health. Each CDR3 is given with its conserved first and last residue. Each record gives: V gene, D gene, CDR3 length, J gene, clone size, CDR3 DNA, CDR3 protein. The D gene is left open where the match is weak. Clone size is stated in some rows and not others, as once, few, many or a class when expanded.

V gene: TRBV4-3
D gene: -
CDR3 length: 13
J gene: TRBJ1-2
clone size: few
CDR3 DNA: TGCGCCAGCAGCCAAGGAGACCAGTGGGGCTACACCTTC
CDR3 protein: CASSQGDQWGYTF

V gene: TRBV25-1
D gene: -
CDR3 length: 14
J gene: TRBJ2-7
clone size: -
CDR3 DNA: TGTGCCAGCTCGAACAGGGCCTTTTCCTACGAGCAGTACTTC
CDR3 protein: CASSNRAFSYEQYF

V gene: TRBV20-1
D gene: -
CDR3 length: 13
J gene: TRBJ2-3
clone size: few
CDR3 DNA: TGCAGTGCTATGGGGATAAGCACAGATACGCAGTATTTT
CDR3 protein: CSAMGISTDTQYF

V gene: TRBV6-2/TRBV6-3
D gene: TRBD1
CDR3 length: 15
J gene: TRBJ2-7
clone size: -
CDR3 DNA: TGTGCCAGCAGACCGGGACAGGTCCATCCAGGCGAGCAGTACTTC
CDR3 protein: CASRPGQVHPGEQYF

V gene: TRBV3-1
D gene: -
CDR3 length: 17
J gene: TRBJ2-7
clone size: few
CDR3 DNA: TGTGCCAGCAGCCAAGTCTTGATAGGGACATCTTCCTACGAGCAGTACTTC
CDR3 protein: CASSQVLIGTSSYEQYF

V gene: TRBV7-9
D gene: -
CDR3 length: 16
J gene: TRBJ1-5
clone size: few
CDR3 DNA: TGTGCCAGCAGTCATAGCCAGAGGGGCACCAATCAGCCCCAGCATTTT
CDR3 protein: CASSHSQRGTNQPQHF

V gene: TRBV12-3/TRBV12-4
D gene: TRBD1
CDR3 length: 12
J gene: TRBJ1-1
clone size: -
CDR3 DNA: TGTGCCAGCAACCTGGGACAGGGATCAGCTTTCTTT
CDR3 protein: CASNLGQGSAFF

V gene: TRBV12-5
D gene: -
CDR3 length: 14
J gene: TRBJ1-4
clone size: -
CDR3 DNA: TGTGCTAGTGGTTTATCAGGTTTTAATGAAAAACTGTTTTTT
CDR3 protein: CASGLSGFNEKLFF

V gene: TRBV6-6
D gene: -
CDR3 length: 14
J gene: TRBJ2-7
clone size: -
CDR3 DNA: TGTGCCAGCACTAGACAGGACTTCTCCTACGAGCAGTACTTC
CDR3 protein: CASTRQDFSYEQYF

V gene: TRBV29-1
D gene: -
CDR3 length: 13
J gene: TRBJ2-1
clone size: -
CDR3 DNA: TGCAGCCTTAGGGAGGAAGACTACAATGAGCAGTTCTTC
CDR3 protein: CSLREEDYNEQFF

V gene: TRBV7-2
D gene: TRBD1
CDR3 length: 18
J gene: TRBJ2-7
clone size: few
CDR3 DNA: TGTGCCAGCAGCCAGGGGCACAGGGGCGCCGAGGGAAACTACGAGCAGTACTTC
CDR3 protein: CASSQGHRGAEGNYEQYF

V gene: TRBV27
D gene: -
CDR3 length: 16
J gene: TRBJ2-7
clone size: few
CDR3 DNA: TGTGCCAGCAGTTTATCGTTCGGGGACCAGATCTACGAGCAGTACTTC
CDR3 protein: CASSLSFGDQIYEQYF

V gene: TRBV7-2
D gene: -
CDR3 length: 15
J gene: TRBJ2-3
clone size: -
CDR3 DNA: TGTGCCAGCAGCTTAACCGGGGTGAGCACAGATACGCAGTATTTT
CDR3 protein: CASSLTGVSTDTQYF

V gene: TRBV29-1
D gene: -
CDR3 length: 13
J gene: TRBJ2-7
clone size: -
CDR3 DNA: TGCAGCGTTGGAGGCAGGAATACCTACGAGCAGTACTTC
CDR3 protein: CSVGGRNTYEQYF

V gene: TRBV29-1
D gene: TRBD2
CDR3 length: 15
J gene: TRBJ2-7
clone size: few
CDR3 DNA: TGCAGCGTTTGTTTGGTTACTAGCGGGATATACGAGCAGTACTTC
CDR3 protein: CSVCLVTSGIYEQYF

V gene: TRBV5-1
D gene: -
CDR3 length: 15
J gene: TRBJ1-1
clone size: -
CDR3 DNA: TGCGCCAGCAGCTCAACACCCCAGTCGATCACTGAAGCTTTCTTT
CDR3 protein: CASSSTPQSITEAFF